This is a list of T cell receptor beta chains from one sample in a study of regulatory T cells in long-lasting Graves disease. One entry per CDR3 protein results from TCRdb running MiXCR on the multiplex PCR reads. The sample shows about 540,000 distinct CDR3 sequences, 13% of them seen only once. These data are also associated with another study on T cells in Graves' hyperthyroidism and ophthalmopathy.

The material sequenced was peripheral blood mononuclear cells (PBMCs), taken at new diagnosis, from a patient treated with antithyroid drugs. The origin of the receptors is a man under 40 with Graves disease. The CDR3 runs from the conserved cysteine through the conserved F or W. D genes are given only for firm matches. For some rows the clone size is stated as once, few or many, or as a class when expanded; others skip it.

CDR3 protein: CSASAPGLAHVHF
CDR3 DNA: TGCAGTGCTTCTGCTCCGGGACTAGCTCATGTCCACTTC
D gene: TRBD2
clone size: many
V gene: TRBV20-1
J gene: TRBJ2-5

CDR3 protein: CASSVGWEGTQYF
CDR3 DNA: TGTGCCAGCAGCGTCGGCTGGGAGGGGACCCAGTACTTC
D gene: TRBD2
clone size: NA
V gene: TRBV9
J gene: TRBJ2-5

CDR3 protein: CASTYTDRANYGYTF
CDR3 DNA: TGTGCCAGCACCTACACGGACAGGGCCAACTATGGCTACACCTTC
D gene: TRBD1
clone size: many
V gene: TRBV18
J gene: TRBJ1-2

CDR3 protein: CASSQDNPDYEQYF
CDR3 DNA: TGCGCCAGCAGCCAAGATAACCCTGACTACGAGCAGTACTTC
D gene: NA
clone size: NA
V gene: TRBV4-1
J gene: TRBJ2-7

CDR3 protein: CASSYVGPTEAFF
CDR3 DNA: TGTGCCAGCAGTTACGTCGGTCCCACTGAAGCTTTCTTT
D gene: NA
clone size: many
V gene: TRBV6-5
J gene: TRBJ1-1

CDR3 protein: CATSEMGLAGGSSTDTQYF
CDR3 DNA: TGTGCCACCAGTGAAATGGGACTAGCGGGAGGCTCTAGCACAGATACGCAGTATTTT
D gene: TRBD2
clone size: few
V gene: TRBV24-1
J gene: TRBJ2-3

CDR3 protein: CASSLHPTEGYGNTIYF
CDR3 DNA: TGTGCCAGCAGTCTCCACCCCACAGAGGGGTATGGAAACACCATATATTTT
D gene: NA
clone size: many
V gene: TRBV12-3/TRBV12-4
J gene: TRBJ1-3

CDR3 protein: CASSEWLPGASSYNEQFF
CDR3 DNA: TGCGCCAGCAGTGAGTGGCTCCCAGGGGCTAGCTCCTACAATGAGCAGTTCTTC
D gene: NA
clone size: few
V gene: TRBV10-2
J gene: TRBJ2-1

CDR3 protein: CASSILDGQETQYF
CDR3 DNA: TGTGCCAGTAGTATCTTGGACGGCCAAGAGACCCAGTACTTC
D gene: NA
clone size: NA
V gene: TRBV19
J gene: TRBJ2-5

CDR3 protein: CASSPAVSYNEQFF
CDR3 DNA: TGTGCCAGCTCACCTGCGGTCTCCTACAATGAGCAGTTCTTC
D gene: NA
clone size: many
V gene: TRBV14
J gene: TRBJ2-1

CDR3 protein: CASSYDGLNTGELFF
CDR3 DNA: TGTGCCAGCAGTTACGACGGACTTAACACCGGGGAGCTGTTTTTT
D gene: NA
clone size: many
V gene: TRBV6-5
J gene: TRBJ2-2

CDR3 protein: CASSQFPDTQYF
CDR3 DNA: TGTGCCAGCAGCCAGTTCCCAGATACGCAGTATTTT
D gene: NA
clone size: many
V gene: TRBV12-3/TRBV12-4
J gene: TRBJ2-3

CDR3 protein: CASSLSSRTGLAVRETQYF
CDR3 DNA: TGCGCCAGCAGCTTATCGTCACGAACAGGACTAGCGGTTCGAGAGACCCAGTACTTC
D gene: TRBD2
clone size: many
V gene: TRBV5-1
J gene: TRBJ2-5

CDR3 protein: CASRRWGVEEQYF
CDR3 DNA: TGTGCCAGTAGGAGATGGGGGGTCGAAGAGCAGTACTTC
D gene: NA
clone size: few
V gene: TRBV19
J gene: TRBJ2-7

CDR3 protein: CASRPVNQPQHF
CDR3 DNA: TGTGCCAGCAGGCCCGTCAATCAGCCCCAGCATTTT
D gene: NA
clone size: many
V gene: TRBV28
J gene: TRBJ1-5

CDR3 protein: CASSIYSPNTEAFF
CDR3 DNA: TGTGCCAGTAGTATCTACAGCCCGAACACTGAAGCTTTCTTT
D gene: NA
clone size: few
V gene: TRBV19
J gene: TRBJ1-1

CDR3 protein: CASSLNGRYEQYF
CDR3 DNA: TGTGCCAGCAGTTTGAACGGGCGCTACGAGCAGTACTTC
D gene: NA
clone size: many
V gene: TRBV28
J gene: TRBJ2-7

CDR3 protein: CASRRGVTSTDTQYF
CDR3 DNA: TGTGCCAGCCGTCGGGGGGTCACTAGCACAGATACGCAGTATTTT
D gene: TRBD2
clone size: many
V gene: TRBV25-1
J gene: TRBJ2-3

CDR3 protein: CAISETASADNEQFF
CDR3 DNA: TGTGCCATCAGTGAAACGGCTAGCGCAGACAATGAGCAGTTCTTC
D gene: NA
clone size: many
V gene: TRBV10-3
J gene: TRBJ2-1

CDR3 protein: CASSPGGEFGETQYF
CDR3 DNA: TGTGCCAGCAGCCCCGGCGGGGAGTTCGGTGAGACCCAGTACTTC
D gene: NA
clone size: many
V gene: TRBV3-1
J gene: TRBJ2-5

CDR3 protein: CASIRTGDDMFGYTF
CDR3 DNA: TGTGCCAGTATCCGGACAGGGGACGATATGTTCGGCTACACCTTC
D gene: TRBD1
clone size: many
V gene: TRBV19
J gene: TRBJ1-2

CDR3 protein: CASGTGYNNSPLHF
CDR3 DNA: TGTGCCAGCGGGACAGGATATAATAATTCACCCCTCCACTTT
D gene: TRBD1
clone size: NA
V gene: TRBV25-1
J gene: TRBJ1-6

CDR3 protein: CASSPPLGQGIHNEQFF
CDR3 DNA: TGTGCCAGCAGTCCGCCCTTGGGACAGGGGATCCACAATGAGCAGTTCTTC
D gene: TRBD1
clone size: many
V gene: TRBV28
J gene: TRBJ2-1

CDR3 protein: CASSTLREASTQYF
CDR3 DNA: TGTGCCAGCAGTACCCTTCGGGAGGCAAGTACGCAGTATTTT
D gene: TRBD2
clone size: many
V gene: TRBV6-2/TRBV6-3
J gene: TRBJ2-3

CDR3 protein: CASSQTTGVLETQYF
CDR3 DNA: TGTGCCAGCAGCCAGACCACAGGGGTACTCGAGACCCAGTACTTC
D gene: TRBD1
clone size: many
V gene: TRBV11-2
J gene: TRBJ2-5

CDR3 protein: CASSWLREGLFF
CDR3 DNA: TGTGCCAGCAGCTGGTTAAGAGAGGGGTTGTTTTTT
D gene: NA
clone size: many
V gene: TRBV2
J gene: TRBJ1-4

CDR3 protein: CASSLTTSVTGELFF
CDR3 DNA: TGTGCCAGCAGCTTAACCACTAGCGTCACCGGGGAGCTGTTTTTT
D gene: TRBD2
clone size: many
V gene: TRBV7-3
J gene: TRBJ2-2

CDR3 protein: CASSTRQGPNTEAFF
CDR3 DNA: TGTGCCAGTAGTACGAGACAGGGACCGAACACTGAAGCTTTCTTT
D gene: TRBD1
clone size: many
V gene: TRBV19
J gene: TRBJ1-1

CDR3 protein: CASSPYTSRGSVWTEAFF
CDR3 DNA: TGCGCCAGCAGCCCGTATACGAGTCGGGGGTCTGTGTGGACTGAAGCTTTCTTT
D gene: NA
clone size: NA
V gene: TRBV4-1
J gene: TRBJ1-1

CDR3 protein: CSAKTGNDQPQHF
CDR3 DNA: TGCAGTGCCAAAACAGGGAATGACCAGCCCCAGCATTTT
D gene: NA
clone size: few
V gene: TRBV20-1
J gene: TRBJ1-5

CDR3 protein: CASSSPRTGTEAFF
CDR3 DNA: TGTGCCAGCAGCTCCCCGCGGACGGGCACTGAAGCTTTCTTT
D gene: NA
clone size: many
V gene: TRBV5-6
J gene: TRBJ1-1

CDR3 protein: CASSYGAGVREQYF
CDR3 DNA: TGTGCCAGCAGTTATGGCGCGGGAGTACGCGAGCAGTACTTC
D gene: TRBD2
clone size: NA
V gene: TRBV6-2/TRBV6-3
J gene: TRBJ2-7

CDR3 protein: CASSEEGTKQFF
CDR3 DNA: TGTGCCAGCAGTGAGGAGGGAACGAAGCAGTTCTTC
D gene: NA
clone size: NA
V gene: TRBV6-2/TRBV6-3
J gene: TRBJ2-1

CDR3 protein: CASSASQGNTIYF
CDR3 DNA: TGCGCCAGCAGTGCGTCCCAAGGAAACACCATATATTTT
D gene: NA
clone size: NA
V gene: TRBV10-1
J gene: TRBJ1-3

CDR3 protein: CASSMSGTSGIRSSYEQYF
CDR3 DNA: TGTGCCAGCAGTATGTCCGGGACTAGCGGGATCCGGAGCTCCTACGAGCAGTACTTC
D gene: TRBD2
clone size: many
V gene: TRBV12-3/TRBV12-4
J gene: TRBJ2-7

CDR3 protein: CASSQGDSWGTQYF
CDR3 DNA: TGTGCCAGCAGTCAGGGGGACTCATGGGGGACCCAGTACTTC
D gene: NA
clone size: many
V gene: TRBV2
J gene: TRBJ2-5

CDR3 protein: CSTPGAMGGETQYF
CDR3 DNA: TGCAGCACTCCCGGGGCCATGGGTGGCGAGACCCAGTACTTC
D gene: NA
clone size: many
V gene: TRBV29-1
J gene: TRBJ2-5

CDR3 protein: CAISSRDWWFPGQLGDFEKLFF
CDR3 DNA: TGTGCCATCAGTTCCCGCGACTGGTGGTTCCCAGGACAGTTGGGGGATTTTGAAAAACTGTTTTTT
D gene: NA
clone size: few
V gene: TRBV10-3
J gene: TRBJ1-4

CDR3 protein: CASSSRDNYNQPQHF
CDR3 DNA: TGTGCCAGCAGTAGCCGGGACAACTACAATCAGCCCCAGCATTTT
D gene: NA
clone size: many
V gene: TRBV27
J gene: TRBJ1-5

CDR3 protein: CASSPGTGGRETQYF
CDR3 DNA: TGTGCCAGCAGCCCAGGGACAGGTGGTCGGGAGACCCAGTACTTC
D gene: TRBD1
clone size: many
V gene: TRBV12-3/TRBV12-4
J gene: TRBJ2-5

CDR3 protein: CASSYSGPAGGWEQYF
CDR3 DNA: TGTGCCAGCAGTTACTCGGGTCCAGCGGGGGGCTGGGAGCAGTACTTC
D gene: TRBD2
clone size: many
V gene: TRBV6-5
J gene: TRBJ2-7

CDR3 protein: CASSFSYNSPLHF
CDR3 DNA: TGTGCCAGCAGTTTCTCCTATAATTCACCCCTCCACTTT
D gene: NA
clone size: many
V gene: TRBV27
J gene: TRBJ1-6

CDR3 protein: CAITSKRELDTQYF
CDR3 DNA: TGTGCCATCACCTCAAAGCGGGAGTTAGATACGCAGTATTTT
D gene: TRBD2
clone size: many
V gene: TRBV10-3
J gene: TRBJ2-3

CDR3 protein: CASSQDRGRVREQFF
CDR3 DNA: TGCGCCAGCAGCCAAGATAGGGGACGGGTCAGGGAGCAGTTCTTC
D gene: NA
clone size: NA
V gene: TRBV4-1
J gene: TRBJ2-1

CDR3 protein: CASSQRGERIYEQYF
CDR3 DNA: TGTGCCAGCAGCCAGCGGGGGGAGCGGATCTACGAGCAGTACTTC
D gene: TRBD2
clone size: NA
V gene: TRBV3-1
J gene: TRBJ2-7

CDR3 protein: CASSVGLSSGYYGYTF
CDR3 DNA: TGTGCCAGCAGCGTAGGGCTCTCTTCAGGGTACTATGGCTACACCTTC
D gene: NA
clone size: NA
V gene: TRBV9
J gene: TRBJ1-2